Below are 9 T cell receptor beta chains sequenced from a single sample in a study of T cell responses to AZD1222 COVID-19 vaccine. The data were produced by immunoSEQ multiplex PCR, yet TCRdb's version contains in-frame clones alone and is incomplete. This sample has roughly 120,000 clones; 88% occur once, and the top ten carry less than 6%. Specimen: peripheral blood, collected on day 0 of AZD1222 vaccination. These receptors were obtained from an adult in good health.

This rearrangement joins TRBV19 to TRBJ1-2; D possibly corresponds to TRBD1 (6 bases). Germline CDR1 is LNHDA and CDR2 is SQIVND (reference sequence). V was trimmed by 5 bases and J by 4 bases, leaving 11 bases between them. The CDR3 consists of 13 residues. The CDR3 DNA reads TGTGCCAGTAGTCCCAGGGGCGGCTATGGCTACACCTTC. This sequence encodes CASSPRGGYGYTF.

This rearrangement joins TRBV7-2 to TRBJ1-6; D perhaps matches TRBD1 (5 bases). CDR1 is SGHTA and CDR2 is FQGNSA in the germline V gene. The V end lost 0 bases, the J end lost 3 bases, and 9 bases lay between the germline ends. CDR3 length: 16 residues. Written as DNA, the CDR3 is TGTGCCAGCAGCTTAGCAGGGGACCTCTATAATTCACCCCTCCACTTT. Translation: CASSLAGDLYNSPLHF.

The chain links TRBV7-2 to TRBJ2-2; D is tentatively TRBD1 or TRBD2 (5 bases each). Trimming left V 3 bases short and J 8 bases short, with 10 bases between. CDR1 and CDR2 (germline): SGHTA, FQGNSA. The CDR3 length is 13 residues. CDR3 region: CASSFEGFGELFF. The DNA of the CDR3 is TGTGCCAGCAGCTTCGAGGGGTTTGGGGAGCTGTTTTTT. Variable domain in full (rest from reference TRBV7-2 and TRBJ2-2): GAGVSQSPSNKVTEKGKDVELRCDPISGHTALYWYRQSLGQGLEFLIYFQGNSAPDKSGLPSDRFSAERTGGSVSTLTIQRTQQEDSAVYLCASSFEGFGELFFGEGSRLTVL.

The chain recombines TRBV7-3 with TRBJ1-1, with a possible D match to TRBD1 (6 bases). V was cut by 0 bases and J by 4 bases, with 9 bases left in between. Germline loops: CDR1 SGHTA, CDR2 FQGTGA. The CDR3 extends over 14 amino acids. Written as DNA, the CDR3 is TGTGCCAGCAGCTTAACGGGAGGGGGCACTGAAGCTTTCTTT. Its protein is CASSLTGGGTEAFF.

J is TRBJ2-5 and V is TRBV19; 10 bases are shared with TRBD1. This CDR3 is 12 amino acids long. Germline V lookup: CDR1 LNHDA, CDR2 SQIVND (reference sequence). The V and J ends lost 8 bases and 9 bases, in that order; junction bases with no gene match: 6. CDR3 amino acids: CASGQGVGPQYF. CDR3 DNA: TGTGCCAGTGGACAGGGGGTCGGGCCCCAGTACTTC.

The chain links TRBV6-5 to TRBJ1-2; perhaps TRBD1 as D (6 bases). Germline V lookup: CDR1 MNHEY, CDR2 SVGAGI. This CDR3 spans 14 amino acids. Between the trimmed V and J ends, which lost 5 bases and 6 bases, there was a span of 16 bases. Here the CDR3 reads CASSNDWGADGYTF. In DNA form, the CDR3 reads TGTGCCAGCAGTAACGATTGGGGGGCGGATGGCTACACCTTC.

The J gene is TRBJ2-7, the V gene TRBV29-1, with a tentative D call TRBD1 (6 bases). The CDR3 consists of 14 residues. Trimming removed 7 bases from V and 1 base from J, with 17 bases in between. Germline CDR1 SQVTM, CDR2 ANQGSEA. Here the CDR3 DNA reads TGCAGCGCAATGGTGCAGGGGTCATCCTACGAGCAGTACTTC. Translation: CSAMVQGSSYEQYF.

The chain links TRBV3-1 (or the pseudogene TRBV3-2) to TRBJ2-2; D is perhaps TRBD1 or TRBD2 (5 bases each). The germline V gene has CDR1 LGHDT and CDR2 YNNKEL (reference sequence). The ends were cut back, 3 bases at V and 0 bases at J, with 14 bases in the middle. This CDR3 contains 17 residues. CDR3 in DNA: TGTGCCAGCAGCCAGGGACCTGGGCGGACGAACACCGGGGAGCTGTTTTTT. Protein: CASSQGPGRTNTGELFF.

The CDR3 loop is CASSYGVLNTEAFF. The CDR3 nucleotides read TGTGCCAGCAGTTACGGGGTATTGAACACTGAAGCTTTCTTT. V and J are TRBV6-2 or TRBV6-3 and TRBJ1-1; D uncertain. Germline V gene data show CDR1 as MNHEY and CDR2 as SVGEGT. The CDR3 has 14 amino acids. Trimming took 2 bases from V and 0 from J, leaving 7 bases between them.